This TCR beta chain was retrieved from a study of T-cell reconstitution after alpha-beta-depleted transplantation in children. On this clonotype itself: Antigen specificity is unknown.

Researchers prepared the TCRbeta library using unique molecular identifiers, the study reports. From the PCR reads, TCRdb called clonotypes with MiXCR, one entry per CDR3 protein. The data contain roughly 220,000 distinct CDR3 sequences, roughly 8.1% of them seen just once; the ten biggest clones take up less than 40%. This CDR3 is 15 amino acids long. Per the germline V gene, CDR1 is LGHNA and CDR2 is YSLEER. V dropped 8 bases and J dropped 3 bases, with 17 bases sitting between them. Findings and limits, study-wide: The origin of high day-60 TCRbeta diversity in some patients lay in surviving recipient T cells and thymic progenitors. Among T cells one year after transplant, newly produced cells accounted for most counts and diversity.

The rearrangement uses TRBV4-3 and TRBJ1-5; D is perhaps TRBD1 (5 bases). The origin of this receptor is a male patient aged 2-15 years who had a stem cell transplant for acute myeloid leukemia, so the T cells may come from the graft donor. The specimen was PBMCs, mostly from graft donor cells, collected 360 days after TCRalphabeta/CD19-depleted stem cell transplant. CDR3 DNA sequence: TGCGCCAGCGCTTTCAGGGTCGGTTACAATCAGCCCCAGCATTTT. Amino acid sequence: CASAFRVGYNQPQHF.